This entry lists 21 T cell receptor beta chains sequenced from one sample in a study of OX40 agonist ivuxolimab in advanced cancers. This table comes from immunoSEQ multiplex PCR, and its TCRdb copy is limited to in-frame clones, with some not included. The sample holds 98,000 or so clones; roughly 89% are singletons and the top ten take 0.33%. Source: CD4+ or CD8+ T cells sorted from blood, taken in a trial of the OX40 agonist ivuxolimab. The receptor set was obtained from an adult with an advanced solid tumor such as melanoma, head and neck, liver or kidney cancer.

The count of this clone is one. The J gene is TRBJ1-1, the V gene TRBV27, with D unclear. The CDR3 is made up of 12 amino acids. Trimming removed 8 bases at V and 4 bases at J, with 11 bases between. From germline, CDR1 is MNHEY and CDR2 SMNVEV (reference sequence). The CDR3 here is CASYRWGTEAFF. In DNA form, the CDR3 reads TGTGCCAGCTACCGGTGGGGCACTGAAGCTTTCTTT.

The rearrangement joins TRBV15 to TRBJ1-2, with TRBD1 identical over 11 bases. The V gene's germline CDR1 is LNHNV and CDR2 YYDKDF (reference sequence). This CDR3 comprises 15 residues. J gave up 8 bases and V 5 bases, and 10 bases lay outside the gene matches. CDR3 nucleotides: TGTGCCACCAGCCCTCGGACAGGGGGCGAATACGGCTACACCTTC. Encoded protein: CATSPRTGGEYGYTF.

CDR3 coding DNA: TGTGCCAGCAGCTTTCCCGCGGGAGGGGCAGATACGCAGTATTTT. Amino acids: CASSFPAGGADTQYF. The chain employs TRBV11-2 and TRBJ2-3; 9 bases match TRBD2. The CDR3 is 15 residues long. The V gene end was trimmed by 3 bases and the J gene end by 4 bases; junction bases not matched to a gene: 5. Germline CDR1 reads SGHAT; CDR2 reads FQNNGV.

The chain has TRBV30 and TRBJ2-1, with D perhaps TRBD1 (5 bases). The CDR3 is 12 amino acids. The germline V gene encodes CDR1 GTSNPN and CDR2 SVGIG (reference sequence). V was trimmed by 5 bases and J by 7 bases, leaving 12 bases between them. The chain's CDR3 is CAWGLGVNEQFF. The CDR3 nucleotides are TGTGCCTGGGGATTAGGGGTTAATGAGCAGTTCTTC.

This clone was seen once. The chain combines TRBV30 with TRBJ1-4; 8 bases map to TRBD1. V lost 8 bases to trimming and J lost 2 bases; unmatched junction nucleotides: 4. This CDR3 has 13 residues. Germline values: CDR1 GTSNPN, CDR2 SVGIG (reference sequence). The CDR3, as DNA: TGTGCCGGCCGACAGGGGACTAATGAAAAACTGTTTTTT. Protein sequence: CAGRQGTNEKLFF.

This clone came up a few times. DNA of the CDR3: TGTGCCGGAGGGGGGGATAGTTACGAGCAGTACTTC. Amino acid sequence: CAGGGDSYEQYF. The chain uses TRBV2 and TRBJ2-7, with a possible D match to TRBD2 (7 bases). The V end lost 11 bases, the J end lost 4 bases, and 15 bases lay between the germline ends. This CDR3 is built from 12 residues. The germline gives CDR1 SNHLY, CDR2 FYNNEI. Complete variable domain (other parts from reference TRBV2 and TRBJ2-7): EPEVTQTPSHQVTQMGQEVILRCVPISNHLYFYWYRQILGQKVEFLVSFYNNEISEKSEIFDDQFSVERPDGSNFTLKIRSTKLEDSAMYFCAGGGDSYEQYFGPGTRLTVT.

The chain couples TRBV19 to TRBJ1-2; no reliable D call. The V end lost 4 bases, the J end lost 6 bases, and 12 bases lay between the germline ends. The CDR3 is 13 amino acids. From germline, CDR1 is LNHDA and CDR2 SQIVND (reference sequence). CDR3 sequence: CASSTDPLNGYTF. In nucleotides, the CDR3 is TGTGCCAGTAGTACCGACCCGCTAAATGGCTACACCTTC. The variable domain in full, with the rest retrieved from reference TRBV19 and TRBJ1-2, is DGGITQSPKYLFRKEGQNVTLSCEQNLNHDAMYWYRQDPGQGLRLIYYSQIVNDFQKGDIAEGYSVSREKKESFPLTVTSAQKNPTAFYLCASSTDPLNGYTFGSGTRLTVV.

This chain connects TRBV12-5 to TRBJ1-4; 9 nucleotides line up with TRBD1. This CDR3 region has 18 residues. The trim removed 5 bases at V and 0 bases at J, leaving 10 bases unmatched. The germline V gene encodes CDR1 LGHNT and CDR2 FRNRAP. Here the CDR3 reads CASGPPGTGLATNEKLFF. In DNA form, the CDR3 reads TGTGCTAGTGGTCCGCCCGGGACAGGGCTTGCAACTAATGAAAAACTGTTTTTT.

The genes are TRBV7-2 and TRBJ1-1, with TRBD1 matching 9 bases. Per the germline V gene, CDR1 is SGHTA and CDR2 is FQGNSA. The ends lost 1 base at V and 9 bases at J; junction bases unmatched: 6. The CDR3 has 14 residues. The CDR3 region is CASSLGRDRVKAFF. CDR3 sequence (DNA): TGTGCCAGCAGCTTAGGACGGGACAGGGTTAAAGCTTTCTTT.

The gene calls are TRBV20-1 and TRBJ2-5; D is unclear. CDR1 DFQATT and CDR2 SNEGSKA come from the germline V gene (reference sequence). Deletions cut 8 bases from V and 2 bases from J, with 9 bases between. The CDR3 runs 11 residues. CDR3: CSILAQETQYF. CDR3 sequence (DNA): TGCAGTATTCTCGCTCAAGAGACCCAGTACTTC.

The CDR3 region has the DNA TGCAGTGCTAGAAGGGACTATGGCTACACCTTC. Translated: CSARRDYGYTF. This sequence joins TRBV20-1 and TRBJ1-2; no clear D gene. There are 11 residues in the CDR3. Germline V gives CDR1 DFQATT, CDR2 SNEGSKA (reference sequence). The ends were cut back, 2 bases at V and 3 bases at J, with 4 bases in the middle.

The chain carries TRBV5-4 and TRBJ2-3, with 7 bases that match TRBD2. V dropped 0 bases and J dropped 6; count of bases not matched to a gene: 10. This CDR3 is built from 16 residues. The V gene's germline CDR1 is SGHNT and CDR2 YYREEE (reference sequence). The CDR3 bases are TGTGCCAGCAGCTTGGTACTAGCGAAAAGCGGGGATACGCAGTATTTT. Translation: CASSLVLAKSGDTQYF.

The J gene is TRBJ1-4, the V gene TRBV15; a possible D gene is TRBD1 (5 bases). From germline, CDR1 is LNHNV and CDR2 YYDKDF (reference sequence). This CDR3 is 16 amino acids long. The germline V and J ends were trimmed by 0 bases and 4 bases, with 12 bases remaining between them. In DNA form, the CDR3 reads TGTGCCACCAGCAGAGATCAGGCAGGGCTTAATGAAAAACTGTTTTTT. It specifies CATSRDQAGLNEKLFF.

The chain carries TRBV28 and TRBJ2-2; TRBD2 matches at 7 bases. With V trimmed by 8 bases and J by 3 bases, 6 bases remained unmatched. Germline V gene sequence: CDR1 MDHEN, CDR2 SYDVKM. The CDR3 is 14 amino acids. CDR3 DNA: TGTGCCAGCGTGCCGGGAGGAGACACCGGGGAGCTGTTTTTT. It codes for CASVPGGDTGELFF.

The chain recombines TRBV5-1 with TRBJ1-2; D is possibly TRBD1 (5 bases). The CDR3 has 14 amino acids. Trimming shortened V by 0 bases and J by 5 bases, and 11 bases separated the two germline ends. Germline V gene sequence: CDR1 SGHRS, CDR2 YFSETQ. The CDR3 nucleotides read TGCGCCAGCAGCTTGGCGGGGGGTACTTATGGCTACACCTTC. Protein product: CASSLAGGTYGYTF.

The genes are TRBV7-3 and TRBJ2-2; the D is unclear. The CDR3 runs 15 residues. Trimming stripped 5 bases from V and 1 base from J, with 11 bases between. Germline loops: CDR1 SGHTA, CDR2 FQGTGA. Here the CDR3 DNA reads TGTGCCAGCAGCCCCCGGGCAGAGAACACCGGGGAGCTGTTTTTT. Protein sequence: CASSPRAENTGELFF.

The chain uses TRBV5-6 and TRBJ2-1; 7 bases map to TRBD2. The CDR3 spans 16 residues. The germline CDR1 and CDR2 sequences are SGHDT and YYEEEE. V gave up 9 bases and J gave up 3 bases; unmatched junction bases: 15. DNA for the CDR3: TGTGCCACCAATATAAGGGAGGGTGGATTCTACAATGAGCAGTTCTTC. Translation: CATNIREGGFYNEQFF. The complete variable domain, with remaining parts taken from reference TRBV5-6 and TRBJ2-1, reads DAGVTQSPTHLIKTRGQQVTLRCSPKSGHDTVSWYQQALGQGPQFIFQYYEEEERQRGNFPDRFSGHQFPNYSSELNVNALLLGDSALYLCATNIREGGFYNEQFFGPGTRLTVL.

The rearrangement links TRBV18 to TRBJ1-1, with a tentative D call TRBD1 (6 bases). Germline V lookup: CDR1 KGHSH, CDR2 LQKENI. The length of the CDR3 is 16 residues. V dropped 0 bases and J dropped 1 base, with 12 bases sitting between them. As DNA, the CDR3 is TGTGCCAGCTCACCACCAAATTCACAGGGGAACACTGAAGCTTTCTTT. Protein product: CASSPPNSQGNTEAFF.

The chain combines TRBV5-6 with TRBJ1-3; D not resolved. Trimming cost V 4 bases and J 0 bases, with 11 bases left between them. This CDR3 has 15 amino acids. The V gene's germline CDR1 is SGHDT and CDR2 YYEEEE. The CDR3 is CASSPAGLSGNTIYF. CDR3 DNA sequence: TGTGCCAGCAGCCCAGCTGGTCTCTCTGGAAACACCATATATTTT.

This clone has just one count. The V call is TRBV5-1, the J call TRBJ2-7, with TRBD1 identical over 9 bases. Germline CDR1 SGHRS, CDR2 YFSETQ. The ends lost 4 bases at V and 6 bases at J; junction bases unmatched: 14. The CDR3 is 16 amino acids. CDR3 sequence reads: CASSHGSGTGQSEQYF. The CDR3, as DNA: TGCGCCAGCAGCCACGGTTCCGGGACAGGGCAATCCGAGCAGTACTTC.

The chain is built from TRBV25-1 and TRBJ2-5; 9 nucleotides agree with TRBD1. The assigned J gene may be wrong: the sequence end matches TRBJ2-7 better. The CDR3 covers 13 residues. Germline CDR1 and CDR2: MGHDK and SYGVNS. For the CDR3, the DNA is TGTGCCAGCCAGGACAGGGGTATCTACGAGCAGTACTTC. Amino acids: CASQDRGIYEQYF.